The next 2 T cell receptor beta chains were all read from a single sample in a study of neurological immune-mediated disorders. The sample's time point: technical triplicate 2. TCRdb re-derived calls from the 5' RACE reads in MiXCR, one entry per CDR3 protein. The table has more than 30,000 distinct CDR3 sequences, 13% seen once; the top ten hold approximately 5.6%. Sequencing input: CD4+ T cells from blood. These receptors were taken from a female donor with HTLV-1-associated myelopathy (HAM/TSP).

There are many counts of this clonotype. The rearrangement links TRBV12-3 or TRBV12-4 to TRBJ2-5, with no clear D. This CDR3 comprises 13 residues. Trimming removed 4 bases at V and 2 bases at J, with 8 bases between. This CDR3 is CASSSYTQETQYF. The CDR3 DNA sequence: TGTGCCAGCAGTTCCTACACTCAAGAGACCCAGTACTTC.

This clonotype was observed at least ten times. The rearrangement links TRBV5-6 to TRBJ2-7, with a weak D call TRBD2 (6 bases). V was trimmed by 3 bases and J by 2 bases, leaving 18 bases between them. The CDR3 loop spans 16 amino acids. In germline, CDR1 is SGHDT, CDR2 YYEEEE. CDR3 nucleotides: TGTGCCAGCAGCTCCCCTTTTCGGGGGTCGACCTACGAGCAGTACTTC. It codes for CASSSPFRGSTYEQYF.